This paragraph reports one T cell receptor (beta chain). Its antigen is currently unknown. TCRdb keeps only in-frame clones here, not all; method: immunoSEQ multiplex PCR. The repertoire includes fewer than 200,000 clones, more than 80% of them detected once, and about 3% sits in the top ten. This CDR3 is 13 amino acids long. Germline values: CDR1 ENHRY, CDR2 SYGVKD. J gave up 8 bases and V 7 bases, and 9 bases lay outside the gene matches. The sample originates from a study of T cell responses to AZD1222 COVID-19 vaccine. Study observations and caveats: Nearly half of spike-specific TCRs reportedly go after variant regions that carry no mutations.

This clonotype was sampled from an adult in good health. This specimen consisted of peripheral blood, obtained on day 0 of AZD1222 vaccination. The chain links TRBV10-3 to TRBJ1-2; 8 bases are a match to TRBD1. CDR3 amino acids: CAITDDRGGGYTF. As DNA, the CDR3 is TGTGCCATCACTGATGACAGGGGAGGAGGCTACACCTTC.